What follows is one T cell receptor beta chain and its context. This sample was included in a study of blood T cell repertoires in COVID-19. Background on the study: Samples came from the United States, Italy and Spain, spanning acute and convalescent COVID-19. PBMCs, B-cell-depleted T cells, or T cells were the source of the cDNA or gDNA that made up the material.

This CDR3 spans 14 amino acids. V dropped 8 bases and J dropped 8 bases, with 19 bases sitting between them. Germline CDR1 MNHEY, CDR2 SVGAGI. Original data processing: Reference gene primer amplification in the assay estimated nucleated cell counts. This table comes from immunoSEQ multiplex PCR, and its TCRdb copy is limited to in-frame clones, with some not included. V and J calls and clone size are as listed in that table; D and trimming were resolved from the DNA. The sample records under 300,000 clones, around 85% being singletons. The clonotype originates from a woman aged 70-85 years with acute or convalescent COVID-19. This chain uses TRBV6-5 with TRBJ2-4; a possible D gene is TRBD2 (6 bases). Sequences were obtained from peripheral blood. CDR3 residues: CASGLTGVGDIQYF. In nucleotides, the CDR3 is TGTGCCAGCGGGCTAACGGGGGTCGGAGACATTCAGTACTTC.